This T cell receptor beta chain was recovered during a study of blood T cell repertoires in COVID-19. Profiling relied on immunoSEQ multiplex PCR, and the TCRdb table lists in-frame clones only, not all of them. The sample contains some 200,000 clones, roughly four fifths of which appear only once. Trimming pared 5 bases from V and 1 base from J, leaving 17 bases between. This CDR3 contains 17 residues. Germline V gives CDR1 SEHNR, CDR2 FQNEAQ (reference sequence). The V gene is TRBV7-9, the J gene TRBJ1-4; no definite D call. The origin of this receptor is a man aged 25 to 40 with active or convalescent COVID-19. Sequencing was performed on peripheral blood. As DNA, the CDR3 is TGTGCCAGCAGCACGCGGGCTCCCCGGGTAACTAATGAAAAACTGTTTTTT. This sequence encodes CASSTRAPRVTNEKLFF.